Shown below are 31 T cell receptor beta chains from a single sample sequenced in a study of quantifying T cell responses using KT2 cells. For the study at large: TCR alpha and beta constant-region primers primed reverse transcription of RNA.

The cDNA 3' end received a ligated oligonucleotide with a UMI. First-round PCR used 4 cycles and beta primers RC1.1 and RC1.2 covering TRBC1 and TRBC2. From the UMI-ligation and nested PCR reads, TCRdb called clonotypes with MiXCR, one entry per CDR3 protein. The sample has under 35,000 distinct CDR3 sequences, roughly 8% seen once. Sequenced: PBMCs spiked with cells of the T cell clone KT2. The receptor set was obtained from a human donor.

This clonotype occurred a few times. The chain combines TRBV19 with TRBJ1-2; a possible D gene is TRBD1 (5 bases). Germline V gives CDR1 LNHDA, CDR2 SQIVND (reference sequence). The CDR3 length is 15 residues. The ends were cut back, 3 bases at V and 4 bases at J, with 15 bases in the middle. CDR3 nucleotide sequence: TGTGCCAGTAGTATTGGCAGGGCCCCGACCTATGGCTACACCTTC. It yields the protein CASSIGRAPTYGYTF.

The chain uses TRBV7-2 and TRBJ2-3; D not resolved. Germline V CDR1 and CDR2: SGHTA, FQGNSA. V lost 5 bases to trimming and J lost 1 base, with 10 bases between them. The CDR3 loop spans 14 amino acids. The CDR3 is CASSRRARTDTQYF. CDR3 bases: TGTGCCAGCAGCCGCCGGGCCCGCACAGATACGCAGTATTTT.

This clonotype was recorded at least ten times. The J gene is TRBJ2-7, the V gene TRBV7-6; D unresolved. The CDR3 is 13 amino acids. Per the germline V gene, CDR1 is SGHVS and CDR2 is FNYEAQ. Trimming took off 3 bases at V and 3 bases at J, with 9 bases between the two ends. CDR3 sequence reads: CASSFGRHYEQYF. In nucleotides, the CDR3 is TGTGCCAGCAGCTTCGGAAGACACTACGAGCAGTACTTC.

This clonotype was recorded many times. V usage is TRBV2 and J usage is TRBJ2-7; 9 nucleotides agree with TRBD1. Per germline, CDR1 SNHLY and CDR2 FYNNEI. Unmatched junction bases numbered 7, after V lost 4 bases and J lost 6 bases. The CDR3 extends over 14 amino acids. CDR3 in DNA: TGTGCCAGCAGTGCAGACAGGGGGGTCACCGAGCAGTACTTC. Protein: CASSADRGVTEQYF.

This clonotype was recorded many times. This chain uses TRBV3-1 with TRBJ1-1, with D perhaps TRBD1 (5 bases). The germline V gene encodes CDR1 LGHDT and CDR2 YNNKEL (reference sequence). The germline V and J ends were trimmed by 5 bases and 0 bases, with 13 bases remaining between them. CDR3 length: 15 amino acids. The CDR3 DNA reads as TGTGCCAGCAGCGGTCGGGACGGCATGAACACTGAAGCTTTCTTT. Protein product: CASSGRDGMNTEAFF.

This clonotype was detected only a few times. The chain uses TRBV2 and TRBJ2-3; 9 bases are shared with TRBD2. V dropped 6 bases and J dropped 4; count of bases not matched to a gene: 8. CDR3 length: 15 amino acids. Germline-derived CDR1 and CDR2 are SNHLY and FYNNEI. The CDR3, as DNA: TGTGCCAGCAGCGACAGCGGGAGGAGCGCAGATACGCAGTATTTT. Residues: CASSDSGRSADTQYF.

This clonotype was counted a few times. The CDR3 DNA reads as TGTGCCAGCAGCTTACTAGGGCGGCGTACCTATGGCTACACCTTC. Amino acid sequence: CASSLLGRRTYGYTF. The gene calls are TRBV13 and TRBJ1-2; D gene ambiguous. CDR3 length: 15 amino acids. CDR1 and CDR2 (germline): PRHDT, FYEKMQ (reference sequence). V lost 2 bases, J lost 4 bases, and 14 bases lay in between.

Comment on this clonotype: An end of the junction does not agree with germline; a read error may underlie this. The chain employs TRBV7-7 and TRBJ2-2, with D possibly being TRBD1 (5 bases). From germline, CDR1 is SSHAT and CDR2 FNYEAQ (reference sequence). The CDR3 spans 17 residues. The CDR3 protein is CASSLDILRSNTGELFF. The DNA for the CDR3 is TGTGCTAGCAGCCTGGACATCCTCCGCTCGAACACCGGGGAGCTGTTTTTT.

This clonotype was seen a few times. The gene calls are TRBV5-6 and TRBJ2-7; TRBD2 might be the D (6 bases). The ends were cut back, 4 bases at V and 2 bases at J, with 10 bases in the middle. CDR3 length equals 13 residues. Germline V gene lookup returns CDR1 SGHDT and CDR2 YYEEEE. CDR3 sequence: CASSPGLAYEQYF. DNA for the CDR3: TGTGCCAGCAGCCCGGGACTCGCCTACGAGCAGTACTTC.

The chain couples TRBV24-1 to TRBJ1-1; D possibly corresponds to TRBD1 (5 bases). CDR1 is KGHDR and CDR2 is SFDVKD in the germline V gene. V lost 3 bases to trimming and J lost 10 bases, with 20 bases between them. The CDR3 consists of 15 residues. The CDR3 nucleotides read TGTGCCACCAGTGATACAACTGGACCAGGGAGTCGAGCTTTCTTT. Its translation is CATSDTTGPGSRAFF.

This clonotype has at least ten counts. This rearrangement joins TRBV20-1 to TRBJ2-7, with 7 bases fitting TRBD1. Germline CDR1 is DFQATT and CDR2 is SNEGSKA (reference sequence). CDR3 length: 14 residues. V was clipped by 0 bases and J by 11 bases; unmatched bases: 13. In DNA form, the CDR3 reads TGCAGTGCTAGAGATACACCAGGGGGTTTGGGCGAGTACTTC. Translation gives CSARDTPGGLGEYF.

The gene calls are TRBV5-1 and TRBJ2-3; 10 positions match TRBD2. After removal of 3 bases from V and 4 bases from J, the junction contained 5 bases not matched to a gene. This CDR3 has 15 residues. Germline V gene lookup returns CDR1 SGHRS and CDR2 YFSETQ. CDR3 coding DNA: TGCGCCAGCAGCTACAGCGGGAGGGCCGCAGATACGCAGTATTTT. Its translation is CASSYSGRAADTQYF.

In its sample, this clonotype was seen many times. This sequence joins TRBV12-3 or TRBV12-4 and TRBJ2-1; no reliable D call. V lost 6 bases to trimming and J lost 8 bases, with 11 bases between them. This CDR3 comprises 12 residues. As DNA, the CDR3 is TGTGCCAGCAGCCCATCTTTGGATGAGCAGTTCTTC. Protein sequence: CASSPSLDEQFF.

This clonotype has ten or more counts. The rearrangement joins TRBV11-2 to TRBJ2-1; D is tentatively TRBD1 or TRBD2 (6 bases each). With 5 bases removed from V and 2 bases from J, the gap between germline ends came to 13 bases. Germline loops: CDR1 SGHAT, CDR2 FQNNGV. CDR3 length equals 15 residues. The CDR3 DNA sequence: TGTGCCAGCAGCAAGGGGGTAGCGGCCTACAATGAGCAGTTCTTC. Protein sequence: CASSKGVAAYNEQFF.

This clonotype was seen repeatedly, ten times or more. The V and J genes are TRBV20-1 and TRBJ2-7; tentatively, D is TRBD2 (6 bases). Germline CDR1 DFQATT, CDR2 SNEGSKA (reference sequence). With 6 bases removed from V and 0 bases from J, the gap between germline ends came to 24 bases. This CDR3 has 17 amino acids. The CDR3 DNA reads as TGCAGTGCCTACTCCAACGTAGGGACTCGTAACTCCTACGAGCAGTACTTC. Protein: CSAYSNVGTRNSYEQYF.

In its sample, this clonotype was seen a few times. The V gene is TRBV30, the J gene TRBJ2-2, with D hard to call. Trimming removed 4 bases from V and 6 bases from J, with 9 bases in between. This CDR3 spans 12 amino acids. CDR1 GTSNPN and CDR2 SVGIG come from the germline V gene (reference sequence). The CDR3: CAWTMRPGELFF. CDR3 sequence (DNA): TGTGCCTGGACGATGCGGCCCGGGGAGCTGTTTTTT.

This clonotype was seen a handful of times. The chain employs TRBV2 and TRBJ2-3; D is possibly TRBD1 (6 bases). Germline loops: CDR1 SNHLY, CDR2 FYNNEI. The V end was cut by 2 bases, the J end by 4 bases, with 13 bases between. There are 15 residues in the CDR3. The CDR3 loop is CASSESSSGADTQYF. The CDR3 DNA is TGTGCCAGCAGTGAATCGTCGTCAGGGGCAGATACGCAGTATTTT.

This clonotype was observed at least ten times. This rearrangement joins TRBV9 to TRBJ2-7, with D possibly TRBD2 on 7 matching bases. Per germline, CDR1 SGDLS and CDR2 YYNGEE. Trimming took off 2 bases at V and 2 bases at J, with 14 bases between the two ends. CDR3 length: 15 amino acids. In DNA, the CDR3 is TGTGCCAGCAGCGTGGGCGGGGGACAAACCTACGAGCAGTACTTC. Amino acid sequence: CASSVGGGQTYEQYF.

V and J are TRBV3-1 and TRBJ2-3, with 9 bases lining up with TRBD2. Germline V gene sequence: CDR1 LGHDT, CDR2 YNNKEL (reference sequence). The CDR3 is 17 amino acids. Losses at the gene ends were 0 bases for V and 6 bases for J; bases not matched to a gene: 10. This CDR3 reads CASSQDFRLAGTDTQYF. Here the CDR3 DNA reads TGTGCCAGCAGCCAAGATTTCCGGCTAGCGGGGACCGATACGCAGTATTTT.

This clonotype appeared many times. The V and J genes are TRBV12-5 and TRBJ2-1; 8 bases are a match to TRBD2. Germline CDR1 and CDR2: LGHNT and FRNRAP. The CDR3 covers 15 residues. V lost 0 bases and J lost 8; bases outside the gene matches: 6. Here the CDR3 DNA reads TGTGCTAGTGGTTTGGTAGCGGGAGCCCCCCATGAGCAGTTCTTC. This encodes CASGLVAGAPHEQFF.

The V gene is TRBV10-2, the J gene TRBJ1-2; TRBD1 might be the D (5 bases). There are 14 residues in the CDR3. Per the germline V gene, CDR1 is WSHSY and CDR2 is SAAADI. The V gene lost 8 bases and the J gene lost 4 bases, with 17 bases spanning the gap. CDR3 region: CASSQSGGGYGYTF. The CDR3 bases are TGCGCCAGCTCACAGTCGGGGGGAGGCTATGGCTACACCTTC.

The table lists this clonotype with many counts. The V call is TRBV7-3, the J call TRBJ1-5; D gene uncertain. Germline V gene sequence: CDR1 SGHTA, CDR2 FQGTGA. Trimming pared 5 bases from V and 0 bases from J, leaving 23 bases between. There are 19 residues in the CDR3. The CDR3 here is CASSPVRSPTDYSNQPQHF. The CDR3 DNA is TGTGCCAGCAGCCCGGTCCGCAGCCCGACCGATTATAGCAATCAGCCCCAGCATTTT. Looking up the rest from reference TRBV7-3 and TRBJ1-5 gives the full variable domain: GAGVSQTPSNKVTEKGKYVELRCDPISGHTALYWYRQSLGQGPEFLIYFQGTGAADDSGLPNDRFFAVRPEGSVSTLKIQRTERGDSAVYLCASSPVRSPTDYSNQPQHFGDGTRLSIL.

A few counts support this clonotype. One end of the junction does not line up with germline, which may come from a read error. V gene TRBV7-9 combines with J gene TRBJ2-7; 8 nucleotides align to TRBD2. CDR1 is SEHNR, CDR2 FQNEAQ, per germline (reference sequence). The CDR3 is 12 amino acids. CDR3 nucleotides: TGTGCCAGCAGCATAGCGGGATACGAGCAGTACTTC. This encodes CASSIAGYEQYF.

The gene calls are TRBV18 and TRBJ1-2; maybe TRBD1 (5 bases). CDR1 is KGHSH, CDR2 LQKENI, per germline. The CDR3 is made up of 15 amino acids. Trimming cost V 3 bases and J 5 bases, with 16 bases left between them. The CDR3 spells CASSPGVGQGYGYTF. The CDR3 DNA sequence: TGTGCCAGCTCACCTGGAGTGGGGCAAGGGTATGGCTACACCTTC.

This clonotype was recorded a few times. V gene TRBV4-3 combines with J gene TRBJ1-2; the D gene is possibly TRBD1 (5 bases). This CDR3 has 15 amino acids. Trimming shortened V by 0 bases and J by 4 bases, and 12 bases separated the two germline ends. The germline gives CDR1 LGHNA, CDR2 YSLEER. CDR3: CASSQERGVRYGYTF. In DNA, the CDR3 is TGCGCCAGCAGCCAAGAGCGGGGCGTCCGCTATGGCTACACCTTC.

This clonotype was picked up many times. As DNA, the CDR3 is TGTGCCAGCAGTCGGGACCCTAGCGGACTCTACAATGAGCAGTTCTTC. Amino acid sequence: CASSRDPSGLYNEQFF. The V and J genes are TRBV12-3 or TRBV12-4 and TRBJ2-1, with TRBD2 matching 7 bases. The CDR3 extends over 16 amino acids. V trimming: 5 bases; J trimming: 3 bases; junction bases outside the gene matches: 10.

This clonotype was detected ten times or more. The chain uses TRBV6-2 or TRBV6-3 and TRBJ1-1; 9 bases line up with TRBD1. J lost 3 bases, V lost 0 bases, and 11 bases had no gene match. The CDR3 spans 18 residues. Germline CDR1 reads MNHEY; CDR2 reads SVGEGT. The CDR3 region is CASSYSRDRALAHTEAFF. The CDR3 bases are TGTGCCAGCAGTTACTCGAGGGACAGGGCATTGGCGCACACTGAAGCTTTCTTT.

This clonotype has at least ten counts. The chain is built from TRBV19 and TRBJ2-2, with TRBD1 identical over 7 bases. CDR3 length: 15 amino acids. The J segment lost 0 bases and the V segment lost 5 bases, leaving 3 bases of the junction unmatched. The V gene's germline CDR1 is LNHDA and CDR2 SQIVND (reference sequence). Here the CDR3 reads CASSAGTANTGELFF. The DNA for the CDR3 is TGTGCCAGTAGTGCCGGGACAGCGAACACCGGGGAGCTGTTTTTT.

J is TRBJ1-1 and V is TRBV9; no reliable D call. This CDR3 contains 15 residues. The V gene's germline CDR1 is SGDLS and CDR2 YYNGEE. Deletions cut 0 bases from V and 0 bases from J, with 9 bases between. The CDR3 region is CASSVDSRVNTEAFF. CDR3 DNA: TGTGCCAGCAGCGTAGATTCGAGAGTGAACACTGAAGCTTTCTTT.

This clonotype has just a few counts. The rearrangement links TRBV4-2 to TRBJ2-5; D is possibly TRBD2 (5 bases). Deletions cut 1 base from V and 5 bases from J, with 11 bases between. The germline V gene has CDR1 LGHNA and CDR2 YNFKEQ. This CDR3 has 14 amino acids. This CDR3 is CASSQALAGETQYF. CDR3 in DNA: TGTGCCAGCAGCCAAGCCCTAGCTGGGGAGACCCAGTACTTC.

The chain is built from TRBV24-1 and TRBJ2-1, with D uncertain. V was trimmed by 5 bases and J by 3 bases, leaving 16 bases between them. This CDR3 is 16 amino acids long. Germline-derived CDR1 and CDR2 are KGHDR and SFDVKD. CDR3 DNA: TGTGCCACCAGTGCCCACAGATCCTACAACTACAATGAGCAGTTCTTC. Encoded protein: CATSAHRSYNYNEQFF.